This is a list of T cell receptor beta chains from one sample in a study of CD8+CD57+ T cells in acquired aplastic anemia. TCRdb re-called the reads with MiXCR, one entry per CDR3 protein. The sample includes 450,000 to 600,000 distinct CDR3 sequences, approximately 33% seen only once; the top ten take less than 0.85%. Sample: sorted CD4+, CD8+, or CD8+CD57+ T cells (not recorded which) from PBMCs. The receptors were gathered from a human donor with aplastic anemia. CDR3s include the opening cysteine and the closing phenylalanine or tryptophan. D genes are given only for firm matches. A row's size may be missing; if present it is once, few, many or a size class.

V,J,D,size,DNA,CDR3
TRBV14,TRBJ2-7,TRBD2,many,TGTGCCAGCAGCCAGAGGTCGAGCGGGACCCGGGGGGAGCAGTACTTC,CASSQRSSGTRGEQYF
TRBV5-1,TRBJ2-7,TRBD2,few,TGCGCCAGCAGCTGGGATAGCGGGACGGCCGAGCAGTACTTC,CASSWDSGTAEQYF
TRBV11-1,TRBJ2-5,TRBD1,few,TGTGCCAGCAGCTCCCAGGGACAGGGTGAGACCCAGTACTTC,CASSSQGQGETQYF
TRBV9,TRBJ1-3,.,few,TGTGCCAGCAGCGCCTCGACTCAAAGTGGAAACACCATATATTTT,CASSASTQSGNTIYF
TRBV10-3,TRBJ1-1,TRBD1,.,TGTGCCAGCAGTTACACACAGGGGGCGCTGGCTGAAGCTTTCTTT,CASSYTQGALAEAFF
TRBV2,TRBJ1-5,.,many,TGTGCCAGCACCATTATTCCCGATATGCCCCAGCATTTT,CASTIIPDMPQHF
TRBV2,TRBJ1-2,.,many,TGTGCCAGCAGACTTGAAGGGGTTTATGGCTACACCTTC,CASRLEGVYGYTF
TRBV4-2,TRBJ1-2,.,few,TGTGCCAGCAGCCAAGATTTGACGGCAGTCTATGGCTACACCTTC,CASSQDLTAVYGYTF
TRBV11-2,TRBJ2-7,.,.,TGTGCCAGCAGCTTAGATCCCGCTAGTGCAGTCTACGAGCAGTACTTC,CASSLDPASAVYEQYF
TRBV7-9,TRBJ2-5,.,.,TGTGCCAGCGTGGAAGGGGAATACCAAGAGACCCAGTACTTC,CASVEGEYQETQYF
TRBV3-1,TRBJ1-3,.,.,TGTGCCAGCAGCCAAGTGACAGCTAACTCTGGAAACACCATATATTTT,CASSQVTANSGNTIYF
TRBV5-6,TRBJ2-7,TRBD1,.,TGTGCCAGCAGCTTGGTGGACAGGGGTAAACCCTACGAGCAGTACTTC,CASSLVDRGKPYEQYF
TRBV2,TRBJ2-5,.,once,TGTGCCAGCAGCTTAAATCAGGGAGAGGGGGAGACCCAGTACTTC,CASSLNQGEGETQYF
TRBV29-1,TRBJ2-7,.,.,TGCAGCGTTGCAAAGGGTACCACCTACGGGCAGTACTTC,CSVAKGTTYGQYF